The 27 T cell receptor beta chains below were found in one sample sequenced in a study of blood T cell repertoires in COVID-19. Measured with immunoSEQ multiplex PCR; TCRdb has only the in-frame clones, and not every one. The sample records about 250,000 clones, around 90% being singletons. Sequencing used PBMCs or T cells enriched from blood (not recorded which). These receptor sequences come from a woman in her forties who had been exposed to COVID-19.

In regard to this clone: An end of the junction does not agree with germline; a read error may underlie this. This sample includes further DNA sequences coding for the same CDR3. J is TRBJ2-1 and V is TRBV7-7; tentative D call: TRBD1 (6 bases). Germline-derived CDR1 and CDR2 are SSHAT and FNYEAQ (reference sequence). The CDR3 length is 15 residues. The CDR3 bases are TGTGCTAGCAGTCTTACAGGGAGCTCCTACAATGAGCAGTTCTTC. Translated: CASSLTGSSYNEQFF.

The chain is built from TRBV9 and TRBJ1-2, with D perhaps TRBD1 (5 bases). V dropped 4 bases and J dropped 4 bases, with 14 bases sitting between them. CDR1 is SGDLS, CDR2 YYNGEE, per germline. The CDR3 is 14 residues long. The CDR3 loop is CASSPRGGSYGYTF. CDR3 nucleotide sequence: TGTGCCAGCAGCCCCCGTGGGGGGTCCTATGGCTACACCTTC. Full variable domain (remainder filled in from reference TRBV9 and TRBJ1-2): DSGVTQTPKHLITATGQRVTLRCSPRSGDLSVYWYQQSLDQGLQFLIQYYNGEERAKGNILERFSAQQFPDLHSELNLSSLELGDSALYFCASSPRGGSYGYTFGSGTRLTVV.

J is TRBJ1-1 and V is TRBV6-5, with D possibly being TRBD1 (5 bases). CDR1 and CDR2 (germline): MNHEY, SVGAGI. The CDR3 is 15 residues long. V was trimmed by 0 bases and J by 5 bases, leaving 13 bases between them. CDR3 DNA: TGTGCCAGCAGTTACTCGGCCAGGGTAAGGACTGAAGCTTTCTTT. Protein: CASSYSARVRTEAFF.

V usage is TRBV28 and J usage is TRBJ2-7; D remains unclear. The CDR3 has 15 amino acids. Germline V lookup: CDR1 MDHEN, CDR2 SYDVKM. V was pared by 10 bases and J by 0 bases, with 19 bases between. CDR3 nucleotides: TGTGCCACTTTTCACCTTTTATTGAGCTCCTACGAGCAGTACTTC. Amino acids: CATFHLLLSSYEQYF.

The genes are TRBV7-9 and TRBJ1-2; D is possibly TRBD1 (6 bases). CDR1 is SEHNR, CDR2 FQNEAQ, per germline (reference sequence). Trimming shortened V by 5 bases and J by 8 bases, and 18 bases separated the two germline ends. The CDR3 consists of 14 residues. CDR3 nucleotide sequence: TGTGCCAGCAGCCAAGCGACAGGAGGAAAAGGCTACACCTTC. The encoded protein is CASSQATGGKGYTF.

V is TRBV4-1 and J is TRBJ1-6; unclear D gene. The CDR3 has 15 amino acids. Trimming stripped 3 bases from V and 9 bases from J, with 15 bases between. CDR1 MGHRA and CDR2 YSYEKL come from the germline V gene. CDR3 amino acids: CASSQAGNIVSPLHF. The CDR3 coding sequence is TGCGCCAGCAGCCAGGCCGGGAACATAGTTTCACCCCTCCACTTT.

The chain employs TRBV11-2 and TRBJ1-1; D call uncertain. V lost 2 bases and J 0 bases, leaving 10 bases between the germline ends. The V gene's germline CDR1 is SGHAT and CDR2 FQNNGV. The CDR3 runs to 15 residues. The CDR3 bases are TGTGCCAGCAGCTTATTCGAGATCATGAACACTGAAGCTTTCTTT. This encodes CASSLFEIMNTEAFF.

On this clone itself: Other DNA sequences in this sample translate to the same CDR3. The chain is built from TRBV5-5 and TRBJ1-1; D call uncertain. The CDR3 consists of 14 residues. Germline V gene lookup returns CDR1 SGHKS and CDR2 YYEKEE (reference sequence). Between the trimmed V and J ends, which lost 5 bases and 3 bases, there was a span of 14 bases. CDR3 amino acids: CASRLTGGDTEAFF. The CDR3 DNA is TGTGCCAGCAGATTAACGGGTGGAGACACTGAAGCTTTCTTT.

Here the CDR3 DNA reads TGTGCCAGCAGCTTAGGACGGACAAAGAATTCACCCCTCCACTTT. This codes for CASSLGRTKNSPLHF. The V gene is TRBV7-9, the J gene TRBJ1-6; D perhaps matches TRBD1 (5 bases). Germline V gene lookup returns CDR1 SEHNR and CDR2 FQNEAQ (reference sequence). The CDR3 runs 15 residues. Trimming pared 1 base from V and 7 bases from J, leaving 11 bases between.

This clone was recorded a few times. The chain joins TRBV9 to TRBJ1-4; D may be TRBD1 (5 bases). V was pared by 1 base and J by 0 bases, with 7 bases between. This CDR3 is built from 15 residues. The V gene's germline CDR1 is SGDLS and CDR2 YYNGEE. This CDR3 reads CASSVQGATNEKLFF. Written as DNA, the CDR3 is TGTGCCAGCAGCGTACAGGGTGCAACTAATGAAAAACTGTTTTTT.

The chain has TRBV2 and TRBJ1-4, with TRBD1 identical over 8 bases. V dropped 6 bases and J dropped 7; count of bases not matched to a gene: 7. Germline V gene data show CDR1 as SNHLY and CDR2 as FYNNEI. The CDR3 is made up of 14 amino acids. The CDR3, as DNA: TGTGCCAGCAGGGACGGGACAGGAGTTGAAAAACTGTTTTTT. Its translation: CASRDGTGVEKLFF.

The gene calls are TRBV7-2 and TRBJ1-4; 8 nucleotides line up with TRBD1. CDR1 is SGHTA, CDR2 FQGNSA, per germline. Losses at the gene ends were 6 bases for V and 4 bases for J; bases not matched to a gene: 10. The CDR3 runs to 16 residues. The CDR3 DNA reads as TGTGCCAGCAGTCCAGATCTACAGGGGGGTAATGAAAAACTGTTTTTT. This gives the protein CASSPDLQGGNEKLFF.

The chain links TRBV4-2 to TRBJ1-3; 9 nucleotides agree with TRBD1. Germline CDR1 LGHNA, CDR2 YNFKEQ. This CDR3 has 14 residues. V dropped 4 bases and J dropped 4; count of bases not matched to a gene: 2. The CDR3 sequence: CASSPGQGGNTIYF. For the CDR3, the DNA is TGTGCCAGCAGCCCAGGACAGGGGGGAAACACCATATATTTT.

To note about this clone: At one of its ends the junction is not consistent with the germline gene, which may arise from a read error. The chain couples TRBV5-1 to TRBJ1-2; TRBD1 matches 7 bases. The CDR3 has 14 residues. Germline-derived CDR1 and CDR2 are SGHRS and YFSETQ. The CDR3 DNA is TGTGCCAGCAGCCTGGGACAGTCTAACTATGGCTACACCTTC. Translation: CASSLGQSNYGYTF.

The rearrangement joins TRBV28 to TRBJ2-7, with D possibly being TRBD2 (5 bases). The CDR3 is 11 residues long. The ends were cut back, 11 bases at V and 5 bases at J, with 13 bases in the middle. Germline values: CDR1 MDHEN, CDR2 SYDVKM. CDR3 in DNA: TGTGCCGGCGCCGGGAACGACGAGCAGTACTTC. Translation gives CAGAGNDEQYF.

The chain recombines TRBV19 with TRBJ2-1, with 9 bases lining up with TRBD2. CDR1 and CDR2 from the germline V gene are LNHDA and SQIVND (reference sequence). V shed 3 bases, J shed 6 bases, and the junction held 9 bases outside the gene matches. The CDR3 extends over 16 amino acids. In DNA, the CDR3 is TGTGCCAGTAGTATGGCGGGAGGGCTTTGGGGCAATGAGCAGTTCTTC. Translation: CASSMAGGLWGNEQFF.

The chain combines TRBV28 with TRBJ1-2, with 9 bases that match TRBD1. Looked up from germline, CDR1 is MDHEN and CDR2 is SYDVKM. Germline trimming cut 5 bases from V and 8 bases from J; bases unmatched to any gene: 12. CDR3 length: 15 amino acids. The CDR3 region has the DNA TGTGCCAGCAGTGCCATCACAGGGGGCATACGCGGCTACACCTTC. This encodes CASSAITGGIRGYTF.

V is TRBV27 and J is TRBJ2-1; 11 positions agree with TRBD2. CDR3 length equals 15 residues. CDR1 and CDR2 (germline): MNHEY, SMNVEV (reference sequence). With 3 bases clipped from V and 6 bases from J, the junction kept 4 bases outside the gene matches. CDR3 bases: TGTGCCAGCAGTTTTGTAGCGGGAGGGGTCAATGAGCAGTTCTTC. Protein product: CASSFVAGGVNEQFF.

A note on this clone: The junction differs from germline at one of its ends, possibly a read error. V and J are TRBV4-1 and TRBJ2-2; possible D gene TRBD1, 6 bases. Germline V gene sequence: CDR1 MGHRA, CDR2 YSYEKL. The CDR3 has 17 amino acids. The CDR3 region has the DNA TGCGCCAGCAGCAAAGAACTAGGACAGATGAACACCGGGGAGCTGTTTTTT. This sequence encodes CASSKELGQMNTGELFF.

The rearrangement uses TRBV18 and TRBJ1-5; possible D gene TRBD1, 6 bases. Germline V gene lookup returns CDR1 KGHSH and CDR2 LQKENI. V lost 6 bases and J 6 bases, leaving 18 bases between the germline ends. This CDR3 spans 15 amino acids. CDR3: CASSLDRSPGQPQHF. Here the CDR3 DNA reads TGTGCCAGCTCCCTCGACAGGTCACCAGGTCAGCCCCAGCATTTT.

The chain couples TRBV6-4 to TRBJ1-2; no clear D. V was trimmed by 3 bases and J by 7 bases, leaving 15 bases between them. The V gene's germline CDR1 is MRHNA and CDR2 SNTAGT. The CDR3 consists of 14 residues. The CDR3 DNA follows: TGTGCCAGCAGTGAAATTTTGGCGACGGGTGGCTACACCTTC. Protein: CASSEILATGGYTF.

The V and J genes are TRBV19 and TRBJ1-2; possibly TRBD1 for D (5 bases). The CDR3 has 13 amino acids. From germline, CDR1 is LNHDA and CDR2 SQIVND (reference sequence). V lost 7 bases, J lost 2 bases, and 11 bases lay in between. CDR3 region: CASNWGLNYGYTF. The CDR3, as DNA: TGTGCCAGTAATTGGGGCCTGAACTATGGCTACACCTTC.

This chain joins TRBV19 and TRBJ1-3; D is unresolved. Trimming shortened V by 1 base and J by 3 bases, and 4 bases separated the two germline ends. The CDR3 totals 13 residues. The germline CDR1 and CDR2 sequences are LNHDA and SQIVND (reference sequence). CDR3 loop: CASSIAVGNTIYF. CDR3 sequence (DNA): TGTGCCAGTAGTATAGCAGTTGGAAACACCATATATTTT.

V usage is TRBV18 and J usage is TRBJ1-1; D is perhaps TRBD1 (5 bases). The germline V and J ends were trimmed by 2 bases and 5 bases, with 15 bases remaining between them. The CDR3 has 15 residues. CDR1 is KGHSH, CDR2 LQKENI, per germline. CDR3 DNA sequence: TGTGCCAGCTCACCAGGATCTGGGGCGAGGACTGAAGCTTTCTTT. Its translation: CASSPGSGARTEAFF.

This sequence joins TRBV5-1 and TRBJ2-3; the match to TRBD2 covers 12 bases. V trimming: 4 bases; J trimming: 1 base; junction bases outside the gene matches: 4. CDR3 size: 16 residues. Germline loops: CDR1 SGHRS, CDR2 YFSETQ. The CDR3 bases are TGCGCCAGCAGCATGCGACTAGCGGGGGGCACAGATACGCAGTATTTT. This encodes CASSMRLAGGTDTQYF. Complete variable domain (other parts from reference TRBV5-1 and TRBJ2-3): KAGVTQTPRYLIKTRGQQVTLSCSPISGHRSVSWYQQTPGQGLQFLFEYFSETQRNKGNFPGRFSGRQFSNSRSEMNVSTLELGDSALYLCASSMRLAGGTDTQYFGPGTRLTVL.

J is TRBJ2-1 and V is TRBV29-1; TRBD2 aligns across 7 bases. Trimming at V came to 8 bases and at J to 9 bases, leaving 16 bases not matched to a gene. The germline V gene has CDR1 SQVTM and CDR2 ANQGSEA. The CDR3 totals 14 residues. The CDR3 region has the DNA TGCAGCTTTTTTCGGACTAGAATGGGTGGTGAGCAGTTCTTC. Translation gives CSFFRTRMGGEQFF.

This chain links TRBV2 with TRBJ2-7, with 12 bases identical to TRBD2. J lost 4 bases, V lost 6 bases, and 7 bases had no gene match. This CDR3 is built from 15 residues. In germline, CDR1 is SNHLY, CDR2 FYNNEI. CDR3 residues: CASRRLAGEAYEQYF. CDR3 sequence (DNA): TGTGCCAGCAGGAGACTAGCGGGGGAAGCATACGAGCAGTACTTC.